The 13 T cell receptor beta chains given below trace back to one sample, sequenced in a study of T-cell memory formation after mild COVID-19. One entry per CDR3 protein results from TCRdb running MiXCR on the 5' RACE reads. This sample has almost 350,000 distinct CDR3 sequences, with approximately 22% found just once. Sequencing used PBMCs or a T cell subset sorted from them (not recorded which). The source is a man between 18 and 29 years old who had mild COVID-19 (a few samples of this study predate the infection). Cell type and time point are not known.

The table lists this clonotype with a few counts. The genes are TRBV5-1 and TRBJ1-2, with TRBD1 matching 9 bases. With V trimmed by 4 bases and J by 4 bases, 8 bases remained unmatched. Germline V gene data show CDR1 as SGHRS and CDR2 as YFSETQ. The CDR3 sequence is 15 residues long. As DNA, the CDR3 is TGCGCCAGCAGCGAGACAGGGGGAGTGATCTATGGCTACACCTTC. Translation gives CASSETGGVIYGYTF.

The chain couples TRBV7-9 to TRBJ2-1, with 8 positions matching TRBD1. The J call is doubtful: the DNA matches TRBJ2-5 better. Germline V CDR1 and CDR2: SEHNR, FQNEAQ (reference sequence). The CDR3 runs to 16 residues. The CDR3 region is CASSVWDRSSEETQYF. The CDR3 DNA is TGTGCCAGCAGCGTTTGGGACAGGAGCTCCGAAGAGACCCAGTACTTC.

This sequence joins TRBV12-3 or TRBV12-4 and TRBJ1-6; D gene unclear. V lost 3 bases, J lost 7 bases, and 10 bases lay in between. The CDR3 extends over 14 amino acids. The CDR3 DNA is TGTGCCAGCAGTTTGCTTCTGGGAAATTCACCCCTCCACTTT. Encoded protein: CASSLLLGNSPLHF.

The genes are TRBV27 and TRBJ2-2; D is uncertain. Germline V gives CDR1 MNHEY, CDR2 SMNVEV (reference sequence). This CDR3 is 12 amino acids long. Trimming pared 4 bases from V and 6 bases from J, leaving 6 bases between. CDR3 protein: CASSSLPGELFF. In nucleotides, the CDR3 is TGTGCCAGCAGTTCCCTGCCCGGGGAGCTGTTTTTT.

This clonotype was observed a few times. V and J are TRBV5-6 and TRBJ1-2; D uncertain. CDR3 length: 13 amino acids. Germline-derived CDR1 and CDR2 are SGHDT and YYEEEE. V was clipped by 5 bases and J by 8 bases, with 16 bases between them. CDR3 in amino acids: CASSFMEWSGYTF. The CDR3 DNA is TGTGCCAGCAGTTTTATGGAATGGTCAGGCTACACCTTC.

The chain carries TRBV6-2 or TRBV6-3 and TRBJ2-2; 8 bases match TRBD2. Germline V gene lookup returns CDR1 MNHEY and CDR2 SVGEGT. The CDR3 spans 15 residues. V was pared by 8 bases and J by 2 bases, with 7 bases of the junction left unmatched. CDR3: CASREGSANTGELFF. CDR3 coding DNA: TGTGCCAGCCGGGAGGGATCGGCAAACACCGGGGAGCTGTTTTTT.

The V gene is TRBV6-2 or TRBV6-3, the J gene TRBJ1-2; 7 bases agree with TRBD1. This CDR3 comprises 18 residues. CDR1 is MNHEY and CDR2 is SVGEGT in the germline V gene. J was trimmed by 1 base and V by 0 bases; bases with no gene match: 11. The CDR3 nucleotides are TGTGCCAGCAGTTACTCGACGGCAGGGGGACACTTTAACTATGGCTACACCTTC. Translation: CASSYSTAGGHFNYGYTF.

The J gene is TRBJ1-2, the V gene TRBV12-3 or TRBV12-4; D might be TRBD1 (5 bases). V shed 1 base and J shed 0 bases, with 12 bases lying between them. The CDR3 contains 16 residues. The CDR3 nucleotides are TGTGCCAGCAGTTTAGGCGGGAGGGGAGCTAACTATGGCTACACCTTC. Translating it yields CASSLGGRGANYGYTF.

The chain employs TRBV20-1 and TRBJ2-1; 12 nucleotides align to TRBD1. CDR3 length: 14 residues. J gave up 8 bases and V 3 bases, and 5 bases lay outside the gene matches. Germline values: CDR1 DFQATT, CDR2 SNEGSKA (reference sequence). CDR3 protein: CSARKGQGAYEQFF. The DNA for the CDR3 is TGCAGTGCTAGGAAGGGACAGGGGGCCTATGAGCAGTTCTTC.

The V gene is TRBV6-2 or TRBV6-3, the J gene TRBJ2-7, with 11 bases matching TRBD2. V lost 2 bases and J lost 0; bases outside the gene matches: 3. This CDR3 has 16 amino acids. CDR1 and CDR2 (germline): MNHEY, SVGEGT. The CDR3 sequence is CASSYRGLADSYEQYV. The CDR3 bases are TGTGCCAGCAGTTACCGGGGACTAGCGGACTCCTACGAGCAGTACGTC.

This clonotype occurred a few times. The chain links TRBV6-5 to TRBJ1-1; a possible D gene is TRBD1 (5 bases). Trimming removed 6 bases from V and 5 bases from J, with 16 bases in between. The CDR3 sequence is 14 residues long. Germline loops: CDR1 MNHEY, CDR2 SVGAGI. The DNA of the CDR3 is TGTGCCAGCAGACCCTTAGGGGCGGGGACTGAAGCTTTCTTT. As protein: CASRPLGAGTEAFF.

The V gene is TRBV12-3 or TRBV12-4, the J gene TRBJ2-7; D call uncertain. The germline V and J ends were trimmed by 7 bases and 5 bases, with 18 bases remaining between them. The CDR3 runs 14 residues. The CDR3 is CASNTIGSSDEQYF. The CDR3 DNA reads TGTGCCAGCAACACCATCGGGTCTTCCGACGAGCAGTACTTC.

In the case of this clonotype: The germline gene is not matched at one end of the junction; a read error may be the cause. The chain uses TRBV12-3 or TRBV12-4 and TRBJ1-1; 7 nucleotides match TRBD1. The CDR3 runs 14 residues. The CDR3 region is CSSSLQGLDTEAFF. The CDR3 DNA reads TGTTCCAGCAGTTTACAGGGGTTGGACACTGAAGCTTTCTTT.